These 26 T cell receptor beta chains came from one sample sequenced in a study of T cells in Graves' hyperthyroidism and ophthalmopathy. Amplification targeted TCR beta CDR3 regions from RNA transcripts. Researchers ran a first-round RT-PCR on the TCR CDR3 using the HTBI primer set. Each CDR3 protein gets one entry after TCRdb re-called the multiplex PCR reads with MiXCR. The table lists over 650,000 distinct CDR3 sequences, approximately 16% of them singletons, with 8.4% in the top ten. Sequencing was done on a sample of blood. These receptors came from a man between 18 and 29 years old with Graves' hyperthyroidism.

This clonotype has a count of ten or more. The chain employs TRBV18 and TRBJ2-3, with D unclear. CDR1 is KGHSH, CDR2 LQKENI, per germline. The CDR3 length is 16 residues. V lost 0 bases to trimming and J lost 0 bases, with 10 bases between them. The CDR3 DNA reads TGTGCCAGCTCACCACCAACCATATCTAGCACAGATACGCAGTATTTT. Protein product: CASSPPTISSTDTQYF.

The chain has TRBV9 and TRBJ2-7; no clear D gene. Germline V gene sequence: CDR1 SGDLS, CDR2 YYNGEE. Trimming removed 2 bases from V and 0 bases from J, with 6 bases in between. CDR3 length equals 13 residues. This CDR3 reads CASSVQPSYEQYF. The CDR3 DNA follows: TGTGCCAGCAGCGTCCAACCCTCCTACGAGCAGTACTTC.

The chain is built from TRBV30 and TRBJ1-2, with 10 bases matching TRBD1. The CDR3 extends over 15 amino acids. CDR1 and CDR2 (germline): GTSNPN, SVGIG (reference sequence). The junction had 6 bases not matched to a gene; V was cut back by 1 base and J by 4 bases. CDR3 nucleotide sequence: TGTGCCTGGAGTGCTCGGGACAGGGGTCTCTATGGCTACACCTTC. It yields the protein CAWSARDRGLYGYTF. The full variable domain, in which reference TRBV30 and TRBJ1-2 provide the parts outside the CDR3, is SQTIHQWPATLVQPVGSPLSLECTVEGTSNPNLYWYRQAAGRGLQLLFYSVGIGQISSEVPQNLSASRPQDRQFILSSKKLLLSDSGFYLCAWSARDRGLYGYTFGSGTRLTVV.

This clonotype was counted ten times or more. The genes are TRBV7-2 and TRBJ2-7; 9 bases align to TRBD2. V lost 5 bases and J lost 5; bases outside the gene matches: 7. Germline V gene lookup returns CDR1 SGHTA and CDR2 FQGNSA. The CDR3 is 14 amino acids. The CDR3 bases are TGTGCCAGCAGCCCAGGGACTAGCAGACACGAGCAGTACTTC. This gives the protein CASSPGTSRHEQYF. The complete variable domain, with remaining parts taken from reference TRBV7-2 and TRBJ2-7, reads GAGVSQSPSNKVTEKGKDVELRCDPISGHTALYWYRQSLGQGLEFLIYFQGNSAPDKSGLPSDRFSAERTGGSVSTLTIQRTQQEDSAVYLCASSPGTSRHEQYFGPGTRLTVT.

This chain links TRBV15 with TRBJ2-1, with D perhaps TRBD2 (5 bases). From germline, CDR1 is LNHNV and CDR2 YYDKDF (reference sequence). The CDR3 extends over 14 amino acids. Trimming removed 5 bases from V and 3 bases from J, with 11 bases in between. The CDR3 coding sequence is TGTGCCACCAGCGGGCGCCGGGGCTACAATGAGCAGTTCTTC. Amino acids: CATSGRRGYNEQFF.

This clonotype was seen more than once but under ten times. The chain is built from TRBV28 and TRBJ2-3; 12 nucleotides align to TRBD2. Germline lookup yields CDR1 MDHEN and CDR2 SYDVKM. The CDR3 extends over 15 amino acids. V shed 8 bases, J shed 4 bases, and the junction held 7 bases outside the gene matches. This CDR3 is CASQTSGRRADTQYF. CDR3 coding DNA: TGTGCCAGCCAGACTAGCGGGAGAAGAGCAGATACGCAGTATTTT.

The CDR3 bases are TGTGCCAGCTCAGAGGTACAGGGGGCTGAGACTGAAGCTTTCTTT. As protein: CASSEVQGAETEAFF. The genes are TRBV18 and TRBJ1-1, with TRBD1 identical over 9 bases. Trimming cost V 5 bases and J 5 bases; bases outside gene matches: 9. The CDR3 has 15 residues. The V gene's germline CDR1 is KGHSH and CDR2 LQKENI.

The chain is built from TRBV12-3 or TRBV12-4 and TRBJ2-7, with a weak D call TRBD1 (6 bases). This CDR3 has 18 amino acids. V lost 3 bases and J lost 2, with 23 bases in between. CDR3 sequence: CASSFFSDRSPEPYEQYF. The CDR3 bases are TGTGCCAGCAGTTTTTTCTCGGACAGATCCCCTGAACCCTACGAGCAGTACTTC.

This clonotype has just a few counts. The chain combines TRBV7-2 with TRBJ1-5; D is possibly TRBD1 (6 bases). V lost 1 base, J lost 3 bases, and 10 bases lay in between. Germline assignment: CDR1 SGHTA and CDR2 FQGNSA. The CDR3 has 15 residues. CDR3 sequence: CASSLGQDYNQPQHF. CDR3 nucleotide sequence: TGTGCCAGCAGCTTAGGACAGGACTACAATCAGCCCCAGCATTTT.

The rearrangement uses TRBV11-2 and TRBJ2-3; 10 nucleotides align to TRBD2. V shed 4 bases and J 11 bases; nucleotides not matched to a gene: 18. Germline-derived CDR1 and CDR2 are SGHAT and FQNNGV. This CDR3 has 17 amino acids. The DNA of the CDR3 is TGTGCCAGCAGCTCGCCGAAATTAAGACTAGCGGGTCGGGAGCAGTATTTT. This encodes CASSSPKLRLAGREQYF.

This CDR3 is CASSMTDNEGETQYF. In nucleotides, the CDR3 is TGTGCCAGTAGTATGACGGACAACGAGGGGGAGACCCAGTACTTC. The chain links TRBV19 to TRBJ2-5; D possibly uses TRBD1 or TRBD2 (5 bases each). Germline-derived CDR1 and CDR2 are LNHDA and SQIVND (reference sequence). V lost 3 bases to trimming and J lost 5 bases, with 16 bases between them. The CDR3 has 15 residues.

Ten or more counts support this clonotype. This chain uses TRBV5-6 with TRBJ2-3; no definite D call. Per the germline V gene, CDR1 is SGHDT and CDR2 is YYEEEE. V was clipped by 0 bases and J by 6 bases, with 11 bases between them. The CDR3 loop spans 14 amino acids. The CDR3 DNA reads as TGTGCCAGCAGCTTGGGCCCCCTGGGGGATACGCAGTATTTT. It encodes CASSLGPLGDTQYF. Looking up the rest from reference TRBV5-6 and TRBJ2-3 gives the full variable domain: DAGVTQSPTHLIKTRGQQVTLRCSPKSGHDTVSWYQQALGQGPQFIFQYYEEEERQRGNFPDRFSGHQFPNYSSELNVNALLLGDSALYLCASSLGPLGDTQYFGPGTRLTVL.

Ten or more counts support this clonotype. The CDR3: CASRGGPYNEQFF. The CDR3 region has the DNA TGTGCCAGCAGGGGGGGTCCCTACAATGAGCAGTTCTTC. The chain carries TRBV12-3 or TRBV12-4 and TRBJ2-1, with TRBD2 as a possible D gene (6 bases). The CDR3 is made up of 13 amino acids. With 6 bases removed from V and 2 bases from J, the gap between germline ends came to 8 bases.

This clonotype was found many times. The CDR3 nucleotides read TGTGCCAGCAGTTTATTACGTGGACATGGGGAGCAGTACTTC. Protein sequence: CASSLLRGHGEQYF. The chain uses TRBV28 and TRBJ2-7; D possibly corresponds to TRBD1 (5 bases). Trimming removed 1 base at V and 7 bases at J, with 14 bases between. CDR1 is MDHEN and CDR2 is SYDVKM in the germline V gene. The CDR3 is 14 residues long. The full variable domain, in which reference TRBV28 and TRBJ2-7 provide the parts outside the CDR3, is DVKVTQSSRYLVKRTGEKVFLECVQDMDHENMFWYRQDPGLGLRLIYFSYDVKMKEKGDIPEGYSVSREKKERFSLILESASTNQTSMYLCASSLLRGHGEQYFGPGTRLTVT.

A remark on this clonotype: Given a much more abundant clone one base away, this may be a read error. The CDR3 sequence is CASSFEREEDAQYF. The CDR3 DNA follows: TGTGCCAGCAGTTTTGAACGGGAGGAAGATGCGCAGTATTTT. The chain couples TRBV28 to TRBJ2-3; TRBD2 agrees at 7 bases. Germline values: CDR1 MDHEN, CDR2 SYDVKM. The CDR3 length is 14 residues.

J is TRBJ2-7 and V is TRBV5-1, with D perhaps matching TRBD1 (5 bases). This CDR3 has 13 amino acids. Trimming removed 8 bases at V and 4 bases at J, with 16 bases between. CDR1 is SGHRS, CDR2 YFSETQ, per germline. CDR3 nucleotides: TGCGCCAGTCGACGGACATTCCTATACGAGCAGTACTTC. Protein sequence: CASRRTFLYEQYF.

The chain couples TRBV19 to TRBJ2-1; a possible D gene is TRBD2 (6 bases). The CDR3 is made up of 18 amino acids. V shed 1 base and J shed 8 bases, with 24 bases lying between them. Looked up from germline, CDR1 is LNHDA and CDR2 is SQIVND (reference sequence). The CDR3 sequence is CASSIGGTRVTGVDEQFF. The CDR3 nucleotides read TGTGCCAGTAGTATAGGGGGGACCAGAGTTACGGGGGTGGATGAGCAGTTCTTC.

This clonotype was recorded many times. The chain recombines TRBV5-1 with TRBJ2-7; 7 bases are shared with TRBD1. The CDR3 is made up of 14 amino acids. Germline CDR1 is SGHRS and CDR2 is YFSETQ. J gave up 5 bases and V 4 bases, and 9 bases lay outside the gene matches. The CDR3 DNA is TGCGCCAGCAGCCCAGGTGACAGGGACCACGAGCAGTACTTC. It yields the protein CASSPGDRDHEQYF.

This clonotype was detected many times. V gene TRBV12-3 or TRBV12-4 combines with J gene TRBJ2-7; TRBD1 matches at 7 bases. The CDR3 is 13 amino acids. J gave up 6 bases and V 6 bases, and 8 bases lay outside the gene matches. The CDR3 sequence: CASRFGTEAEQYF. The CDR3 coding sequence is TGTGCCAGCAGATTCGGGACAGAGGCCGAGCAGTACTTC.

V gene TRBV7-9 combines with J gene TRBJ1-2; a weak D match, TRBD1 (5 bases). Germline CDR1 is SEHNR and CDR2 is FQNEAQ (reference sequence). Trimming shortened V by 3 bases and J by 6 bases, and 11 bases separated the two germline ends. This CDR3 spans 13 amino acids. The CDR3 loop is CASSFTGGDGYTF. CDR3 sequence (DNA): TGTGCCAGCAGCTTTACCGGGGGGGATGGCTACACCTTC.

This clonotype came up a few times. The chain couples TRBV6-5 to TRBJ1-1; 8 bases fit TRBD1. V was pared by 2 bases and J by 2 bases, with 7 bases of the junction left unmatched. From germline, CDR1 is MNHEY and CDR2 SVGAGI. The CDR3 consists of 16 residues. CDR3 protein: CASSYRQGWKNTEAFF. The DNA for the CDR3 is TGTGCCAGCAGTTACAGACAGGGGTGGAAAAACACTGAAGCTTTCTTT.

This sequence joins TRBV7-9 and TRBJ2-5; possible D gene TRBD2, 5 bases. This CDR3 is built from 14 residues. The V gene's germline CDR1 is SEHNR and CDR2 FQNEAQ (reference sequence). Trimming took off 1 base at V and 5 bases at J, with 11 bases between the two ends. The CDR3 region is CASSLGYPGETQYF. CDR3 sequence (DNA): TGTGCCAGCAGCTTAGGTTACCCGGGGGAGACCCAGTACTTC.

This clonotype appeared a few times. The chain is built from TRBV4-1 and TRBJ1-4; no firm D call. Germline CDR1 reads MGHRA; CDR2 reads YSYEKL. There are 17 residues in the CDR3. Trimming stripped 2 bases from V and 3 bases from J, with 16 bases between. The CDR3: CASSQRELPSPNEKLFF. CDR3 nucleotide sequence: TGCGCCAGCAGCCAACGGGAATTACCGAGCCCTAATGAAAAACTGTTTTTT.

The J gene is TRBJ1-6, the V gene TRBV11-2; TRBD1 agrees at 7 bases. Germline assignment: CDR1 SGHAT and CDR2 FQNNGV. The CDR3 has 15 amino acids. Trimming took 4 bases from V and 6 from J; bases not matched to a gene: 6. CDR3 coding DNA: TGTGCCAGCAGCTCCGGACAGGATTTTAATTCACCCCTCCACTTT. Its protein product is CASSSGQDFNSPLHF. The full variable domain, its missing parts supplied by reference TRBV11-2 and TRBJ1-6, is EAGVAQSPRYKIIEKRQSVAFWCNPISGHATLYWYQQILGQGPKLLIQFQNNGVVDDSQLPKDRFSAERLKGVDSTLKIQPAKLEDSAVYLCASSSGQDFNSPLHFGNGTRLTVT.

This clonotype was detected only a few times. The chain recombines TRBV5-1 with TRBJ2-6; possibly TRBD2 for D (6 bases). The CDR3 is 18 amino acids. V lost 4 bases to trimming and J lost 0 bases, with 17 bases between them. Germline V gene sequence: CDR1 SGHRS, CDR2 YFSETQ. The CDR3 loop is CASSITGGTFSGANVLTF. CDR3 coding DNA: TGCGCCAGCAGCATCACAGGCGGGACTTTCTCTGGGGCCAACGTCCTGACTTTC.

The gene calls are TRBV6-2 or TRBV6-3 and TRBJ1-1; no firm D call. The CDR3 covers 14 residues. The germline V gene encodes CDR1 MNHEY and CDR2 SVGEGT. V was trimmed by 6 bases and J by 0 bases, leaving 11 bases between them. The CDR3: CASSNGPMNTEAFF. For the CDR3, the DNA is TGTGCCAGCAGCAACGGACCCATGAACACTGAAGCTTTCTTT.